These 6 T cell receptor beta chains were all obtained from the same sample, sequenced in a study of blood T cells in healthy people across ages. Primers used in a second PCR of roughly 7 to 12 cycles were a sample-barcoded 5' primer and a J-beta primer mix. TCRdb reanalysed the 5' RACE reads using MiXCR and keeps one entry per CDR3 protein. The sample holds 700,000 or so distinct CDR3 sequences; about a fifth are singletons and the top ten take roughly 22%. Input material: blood. The receptors shown here come from a man aged 70 or older in good health.

The chain couples TRBV7-2 to TRBJ2-4, with 7 bases that match TRBD2. The CDR3 is 13 amino acids. Germline loops: CDR1 SGHTA, CDR2 FQGNSA. Trimming at V came to 6 bases and at J to 13 bases, leaving 12 bases not matched to a gene. CDR3 region: CASRDSGTTEQYF. The CDR3 coding sequence is TGTGCCAGCAGAGATTCTGGGACTACAGAACAGTACTTC.

This clonotype was counted ten times or more. V usage is TRBV7-8 and J usage is TRBJ2-5; 9 nucleotides agree with TRBD1. The CDR3 runs 15 residues. V gave up 5 bases and J gave up 4 bases; unmatched junction bases: 8. Germline CDR1 and CDR2: SGHVS and FQNEAQ. This CDR3 reads CASSAGQGLGETQYF. CDR3 nucleotide sequence: TGTGCCAGCAGCGCAGGACAGGGGTTAGGAGAGACCCAGTACTTC.

This chain links TRBV25-1 with TRBJ1-2; a weak D match, TRBD1 (6 bases). Germline V gene sequence: CDR1 MGHDK, CDR2 SYGVNS. The V end was cut by 4 bases, the J end by 6 bases, with 18 bases between. CDR3 length: 15 residues. The CDR3 reads CASSAFTGTTHGYTF. The CDR3 coding sequence is TGTGCCAGCAGTGCCTTTACCGGGACAACCCATGGCTACACCTTC.

The CDR3 sequence: CATDDELGYEQYF. Written as DNA, the CDR3 is TGTGCCACCGATGACGAACTAGGGTACGAGCAGTACTTC. The V call is TRBV10-3, the J call TRBJ2-5; D may be TRBD2 (5 bases). The assigned J gene may be wrong: the sequence end matches TRBJ2-7 better. This CDR3 has 13 residues. Per germline, CDR1 ENHRY and CDR2 SYGVKD.

The rearrangement uses TRBV28 and TRBJ1-2; no clear D gene. The CDR3 runs to 13 residues. The germline V and J ends were trimmed by 6 bases and 3 bases, with 11 bases remaining between them. Germline V gene data show CDR1 as MDHEN and CDR2 as SYDVKM. In DNA, the CDR3 is TGTGCCAGCAGATTGACGGACTACTATGGCTACACCTTC. Translation: CASRLTDYYGYTF.

This clonotype turned up a few times. The rearrangement joins TRBV7-8 to TRBJ2-3; 9 positions match TRBD2. Germline V gene lookup returns CDR1 SGHVS and CDR2 FQNEAQ. This CDR3 has 13 residues. V was pared by 4 bases and J by 7 bases, with 3 bases of the junction left unmatched. The chain's CDR3 is CASSSTSGNTQYF. CDR3 bases: TGTGCCAGCAGCTCGACTAGCGGTAATACGCAGTATTTT.